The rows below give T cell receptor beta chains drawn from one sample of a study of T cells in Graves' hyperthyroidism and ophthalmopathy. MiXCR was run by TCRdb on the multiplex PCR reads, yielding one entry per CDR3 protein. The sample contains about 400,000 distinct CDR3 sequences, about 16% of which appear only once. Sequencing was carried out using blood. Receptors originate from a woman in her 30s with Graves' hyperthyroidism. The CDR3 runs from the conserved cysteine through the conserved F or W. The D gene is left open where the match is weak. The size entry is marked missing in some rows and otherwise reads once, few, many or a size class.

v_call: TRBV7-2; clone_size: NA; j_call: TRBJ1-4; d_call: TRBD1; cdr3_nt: TGTGCCAGCAGCTTAGCCACCCCCAGCCAGGGGGCGATTAATGAAAAACTGTTTTTT; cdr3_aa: CASSLATPSQGAINEKLFF
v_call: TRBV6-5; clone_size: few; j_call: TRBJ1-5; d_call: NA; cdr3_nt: TGTGCCAGCAGTTACTCGAGGGAGAGGCAGCCCCAGCATTTT; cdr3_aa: CASSYSRERQPQHF
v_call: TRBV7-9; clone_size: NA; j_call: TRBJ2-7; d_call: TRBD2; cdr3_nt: TGTGCCAGCAGCCCCGCTCGGACGGGAGGACCGCGGGAGCAGTACTTC; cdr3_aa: CASSPARTGGPREQYF
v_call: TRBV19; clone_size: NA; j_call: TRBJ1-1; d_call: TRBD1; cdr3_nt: TGTGCCAGTAGTATTCCCCACAGGGGTGAAGCTTTCTTT; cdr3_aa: CASSIPHRGEAFF
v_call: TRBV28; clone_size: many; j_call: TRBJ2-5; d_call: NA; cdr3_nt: TGTGCCAGCAGTACGGTAGGGTGGGAGACCCAGTACTTC; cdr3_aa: CASSTVGWETQYF
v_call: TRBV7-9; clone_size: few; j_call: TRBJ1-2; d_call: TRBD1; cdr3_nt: TGTGCCAGCAGCTTAGGACAGGGGGAAGGAGGCTACACCTTC; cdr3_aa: CASSLGQGEGGYTF
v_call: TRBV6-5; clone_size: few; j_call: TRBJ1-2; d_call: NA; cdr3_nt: TGTGCCAGCAGTTACGGGGCAGGGGCTAACTATGGCTACACCTTC; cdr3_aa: CASSYGAGANYGYTF
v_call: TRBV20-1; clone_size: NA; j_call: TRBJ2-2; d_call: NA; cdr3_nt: TGCAGTGCTAGGGTTGGGGTCAACACCGGGGAGCTGTTTTTT; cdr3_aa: CSARVGVNTGELFF
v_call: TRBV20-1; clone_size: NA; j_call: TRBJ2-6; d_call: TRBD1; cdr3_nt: TGCAGTGCTGACAGGGGTTCCCTCTCTGGGGCCAACGTCCTGACTTTC; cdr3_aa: CSADRGSLSGANVLTF
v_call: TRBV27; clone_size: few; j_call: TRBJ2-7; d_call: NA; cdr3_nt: TGTGCCAGCAGTTTAATTAGGGACCCGACCTACGAGCAGTACTTC; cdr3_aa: CASSLIRDPTYEQYF
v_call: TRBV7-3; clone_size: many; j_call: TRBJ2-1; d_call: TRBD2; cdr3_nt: TGTGCCAGCAGCCCTTGGCTAGCGGGAGCTCTAAATGAGCAGTTCTTC; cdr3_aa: CASSPWLAGALNEQFF
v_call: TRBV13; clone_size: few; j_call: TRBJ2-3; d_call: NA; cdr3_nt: TGTGCCAGCAGCTTAAAATTAGATACGCAGTATTTT; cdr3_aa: CASSLKLDTQYF
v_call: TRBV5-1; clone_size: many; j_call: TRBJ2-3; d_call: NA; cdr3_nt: TGCGCCAGCAGCCCCCGGCTCACAGGCACAGATACGCAGTATTTT; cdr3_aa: CASSPRLTGTDTQYF
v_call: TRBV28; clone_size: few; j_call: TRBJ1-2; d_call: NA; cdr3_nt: TGTGCCAGCAGTTATCAGACAGGCTATGGCTACACCTTC; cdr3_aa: CASSYQTGYGYTF
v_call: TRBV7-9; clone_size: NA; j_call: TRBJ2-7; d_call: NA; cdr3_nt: TGTGCCAGCGGCCCGAGAAGCTCCTACGAGCAGTACTTC; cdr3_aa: CASGPRSSYEQYF
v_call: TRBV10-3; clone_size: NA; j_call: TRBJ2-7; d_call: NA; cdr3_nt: TGTGCCATCAAGGATGGCGGGATAGGCTACGAGCAGTACTTC; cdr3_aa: CAIKDGGIGYEQYF
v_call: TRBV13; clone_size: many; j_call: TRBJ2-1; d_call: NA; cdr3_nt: TGTGCCAGCAGCTTAGAGGAGGTTTACAATGAGCAGTTCTTC; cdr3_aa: CASSLEEVYNEQFF
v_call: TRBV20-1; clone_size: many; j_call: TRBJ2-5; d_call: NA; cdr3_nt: TGCAGTGATAACGAGGAGACCCAGTACTTC; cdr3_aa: CSDNEETQYF
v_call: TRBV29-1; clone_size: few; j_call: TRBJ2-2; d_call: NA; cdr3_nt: TGCAGCGCTACTATCGTGGGGTCCGGGGAGCTGTTTTTT; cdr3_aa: CSATIVGSGELFF
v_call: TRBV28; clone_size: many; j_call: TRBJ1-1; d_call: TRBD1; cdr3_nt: TGTGCCAGCAGTAATATCCGGGACAGGGGGCAAGCTTTCTTT; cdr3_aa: CASSNIRDRGQAFF
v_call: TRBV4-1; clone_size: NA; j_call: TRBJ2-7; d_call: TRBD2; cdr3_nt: TGCGCCAGCAGCTTACTAGCGGGAGCGAACGAGCAGTACTTC; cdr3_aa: CASSLLAGANEQYF
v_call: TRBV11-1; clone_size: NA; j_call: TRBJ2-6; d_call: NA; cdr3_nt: TGTGCCAGCAGCTTGATGAGAGCTGGGGCCAACGTCCTGACTTTC; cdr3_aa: CASSLMRAGANVLTF
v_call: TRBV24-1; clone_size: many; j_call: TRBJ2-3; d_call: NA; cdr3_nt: TGTGCCACCAGTGATTCTGTGGCCCGTGGGTCCGGTAGCACAGATACGCAGTATTTT; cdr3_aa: CATSDSVARGSGSTDTQYF
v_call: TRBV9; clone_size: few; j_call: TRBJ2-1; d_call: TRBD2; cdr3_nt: TGTGCCAGCAGCGTAGATCTAGCGGCCTACAATGAGCAGTTCTTC; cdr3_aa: CASSVDLAAYNEQFF
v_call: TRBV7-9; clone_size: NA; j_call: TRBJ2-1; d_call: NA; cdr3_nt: TGTGCCAGCAGCTTAGTTCTAGACAATGAGCAGTTCTTC; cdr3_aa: CASSLVLDNEQFF
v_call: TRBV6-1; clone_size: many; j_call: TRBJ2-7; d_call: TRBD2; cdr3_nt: TGTGCCAGCAGTGCCGCTAGACTAGCGAGATACTCCTACGAGCAGTACTTC; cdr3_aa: CASSAARLARYSYEQYF
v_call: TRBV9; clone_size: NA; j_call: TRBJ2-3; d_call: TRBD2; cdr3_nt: TGTGCCAGCAGCGGGGCGGGAGGGCCGGATACGCAGTATTTT; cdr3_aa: CASSGAGGPDTQYF
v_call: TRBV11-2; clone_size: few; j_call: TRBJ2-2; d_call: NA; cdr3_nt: TGTGCCAGCATTCCTTTGGTCGGGGAGCTGTTTTTT; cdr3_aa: CASIPLVGELFF
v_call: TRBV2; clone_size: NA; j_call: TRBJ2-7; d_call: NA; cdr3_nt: TGTGCCAGCAGTGAGGGATTCTCCTACGAGCAGTACTTC; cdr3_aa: CASSEGFSYEQYF